This paragraph reports one T cell receptor beta chain. What antigen it recognizes has not been identified. Per-base quality was not reported, and no clone a single base away is much larger than it. The data derive from a study of blood T cell repertoires in COVID-19 (TCRdb year 2020). Notes on the research overall: Collaborator samples came from the United States, Italy and Spain and covered acute and convalescent phases of COVID-19. The material from the prospective study consisted of cDNA or gDNA derived from T cells, B-cell-depleted T cells, or PBMCs. Subjects who had been exposed to COVID-19, were actively infected with it, or had recovered from it provided the deeply sampled blood TCRbeta repertoires that made up the dataset. The repertoires were made available in a free public database intended to serve as a resource for research on the immune response to SARS-CoV-2. Samples were obtained from the ongoing ImmuneRACE study (first 160 participants) and from 950 to 1,500 subjects provided by 6 global collaborators. A de-identified subject ID, COVID-19 status, age in years and sex were almost always included in the sample metadata. HLA class I and class II types, where available, came from metadata supplied by the sample provider rather than from assay-based typing. Paper-wide results and their limitations: The quantity of clinical and demographic metadata differed by source and by participant and was supplied without curation.

Collaborating institutions collected whole blood in K2EDTA tubes following their own protocols. For TCRbeta analysis, collaborator samples were shipped as frozen whole blood, as isolated PBMCs, or as DNA extracted from either sample type. TCRbeta CDR3 regions were amplified from genomic DNA by means of the immunoSEQ Assay, a bias-controlled multiplex PCR. The original methods were these. The number of nucleated cells in each sample was estimated by amplification of reference gene primers within the assay. To quantify the absolute abundance of each unique TCRbeta CDR3 rearrangement, sequence reads were collapsed and filtered. For each sample, productive Simpson clonality was calculated by taking the square root of Simpson's diversity index across productive rearrangements. TCRdb's version of the immuneACCESS table is confined to in-frame rearrangements and falls short of the full clone set. An unresolved V gene accounts for under half of the shortfall where checked; the remainder is of unknown origin. The D gene and trimming were derived from the DNA, and the V and J assignments and clone size from that table. The sample table shows approximately 31,000 clones, and approximately 91% are seen once. The ten most abundant clones make up about 13% of the sample.

The sequence was collected from a man aged 65 to 79 with active COVID-19. Sequencing was done on a sample of peripheral blood.

The CDR3 in this case is CASSPPGGAYSGANVLTF. The DNA sequence is given as TGTGCCAGCAGCCCGCCTGGGGGCGCATACTCTGGGGCCAACGTCCTGACTTTC. The sequence links TRBV7-9 to TRBJ2-6, and the D gene may be TRBD1, 6 bases matching. From the cysteine up to the phenylalanine, the CDR3 has a length of 18 residues. The sequence is cut down to CDR3 DNA, 54 bases in frame from base 1. V is cut by 5 bases and J by 0 bases, and the space between the germline ends is 17 bases. As encoded in the germline V gene (reference sequence), CDR1 is SEHNR while CDR2 is FQNEAQ.